These T cell receptor beta chains were read from a single sample in a study of cytomegalovirus exposure and HLA in healthy donors. Libraries were prepared by immunoSEQ multiplex PCR; TCRdb keeps only in-frame clonotypes and omits some of them. Found here are about 160,000 clones, approximately 81% of them singletons; the top ten hold less than 3%. Sequencing input: PBMCs. The receptors come from a female donor in good health and CMV-seronegative. Both conserved end residues are part of each CDR3. A D gene is named only where the DNA matches it firmly. The size of a clone is reported for some rows only, either as once, few or many, or as a class for expanded clones.

V: TRBV6-5; size: NA; J: TRBJ2-7; D: NA; DNA: TGTGCCAGCAGTTACTCGGGCTTTCGGCGCTCCGAGCAGTACTTC; CDR3: CASSYSGFRRSEQYF
V: TRBV7-2; size: NA; J: TRBJ1-5; D: NA; DNA: TGTGCCAGCAGCCCAATCTCGGATCAGCCCCAGCATTTT; CDR3: CASSPISDQPQHF
V: TRBV7-9; size: few; J: TRBJ1-4; D: TRBD1; DNA: TGTGCCAGCACCCAGGGGGCGAGTGAAAAACTGTTTTTT; CDR3: CASTQGASEKLFF
V: TRBV4-2; size: NA; J: TRBJ1-4; D: TRBD1; DNA: TGTGCCAGCAGCCAAGATTCGGGACAGGAAAAACTGTTTTTT; CDR3: CASSQDSGQEKLFF
V: TRBV2; size: NA; J: TRBJ2-4; D: TRBD1; DNA: TGTGCCAGCAGTGACTCGGGACAGGCAAACATTCAGTACTTC; CDR3: CASSDSGQANIQYF
V: TRBV12-5; size: few; J: TRBJ2-1; D: TRBD2; DNA: TGTGCTAGTGGTTGGGGGGGTGCCTACAATGAGCAGTTCTTC; CDR3: CASGWGGAYNEQFF
V: TRBV29-1; size: NA; J: TRBJ2-3; D: NA; DNA: TGCAGCGTTGAAGGAGGTCAGGGGGGTACAGATACGCAGTATTTT; CDR3: CSVEGGQGGTDTQYF
V: TRBV7-9; size: NA; J: TRBJ1-1; D: NA; DNA: TGTGCCAGCAGCTTCCCCGGAGGGAACACTGAAGCTTTCTTT; CDR3: CASSFPGGNTEAFF
V: TRBV7-9; size: NA; J: TRBJ1-1; D: NA; DNA: TGTGCCAGCAGCTTAGTACAGGGGAACACTGAAGCTTTCTTT; CDR3: CASSLVQGNTEAFF
V: TRBV14; size: NA; J: TRBJ2-7; D: TRBD2; DNA: TGTGCCAGCAGCCGACCGACCTCGGGACTAGACCTTTACGAGCAGTACTTC; CDR3: CASSRPTSGLDLYEQYF
V: TRBV7-8; size: few; J: TRBJ2-5; D: TRBD1; DNA: TGTGCCAGCAGCCCTGGACAGGGGGCACAGACCCAGTACTTC; CDR3: CASSPGQGAQTQYF
V: TRBV6-1; size: NA; J: TRBJ2-4; D: TRBD2; DNA: TGTGCCAGCAGTGGGAGCGGGGGGGCTCTTAAAAACATTCAGTACTTC; CDR3: CASSGSGGALKNIQYF
V: TRBV11-2; size: NA; J: TRBJ2-3; D: NA; DNA: TGTGCCAGCAGCTCCTCTTCTAAGCCAGATACGCAGTATTTT; CDR3: CASSSSSKPDTQYF
V: TRBV5-1; size: NA; J: TRBJ2-5; D: NA; DNA: TGCGCCAGCAGCTTTCTCGCGGCGACCCCAACCAGAAAGACCCAGTACTTC; CDR3: CASSFLAATPTRKTQYF
V: TRBV6-5; size: few; J: TRBJ2-1; D: TRBD2; DNA: TGTGCCAGCAGTGGGGGGGTCGAGTACAATGAGCAGTTCTTC; CDR3: CASSGGVEYNEQFF
V: TRBV21-1; size: few; J: TRBJ1-6; D: NA; DNA: TGTGCCAGCAGCAATACAGGAGACAATTCACCCCTCCACTTT; CDR3: CASSNTGDNSPLHF
V: TRBV27; size: NA; J: TRBJ2-1; D: TRBD1; DNA: TGTGCCAGCACCCCCGGACAGGGACTCTTACATGAGCAGTTCTTC; CDR3: CASTPGQGLLHEQFF
V: TRBV27; size: NA; J: TRBJ2-1; D: TRBD2; DNA: TGTGCCAGCAGTTTATCGAGGGGGACTAGCGGCTACAATGAGCAGTTCTTC; CDR3: CASSLSRGTSGYNEQFF
V: TRBV18; size: NA; J: TRBJ2-1; D: NA; DNA: TGTGCCAGCTCACCCTCGCGAGGCGGCGAGAGGGCAAATGAGCAGTTCTTC; CDR3: CASSPSRGGERANEQFF
V: TRBV4-3; size: NA; J: TRBJ2-3; D: TRBD2; DNA: TGCGCCAGCAGCCAGGGACTAGCGGGAGGGCCGGGCACAGATACGCAGTATTTT; CDR3: CASSQGLAGGPGTDTQYF
V: TRBV5-5; size: NA; J: TRBJ2-7; D: NA; DNA: TGTGCCAGCAGCTTCGCAGGGGACTCCTACGAGCAGTACTTC; CDR3: CASSFAGDSYEQYF
V: TRBV30; size: NA; J: TRBJ2-2; D: TRBD2; DNA: TGTGCCTGGAGTCCTCCGGGACTAGTTAAAGGCGGGGAGCTGTTTTTT; CDR3: CAWSPPGLVKGGELFF
V: TRBV28; size: NA; J: TRBJ2-7; D: NA; DNA: TGTGCCAGCAGTTTGACCGGACTATTCGAGCAGTACTTC; CDR3: CASSLTGLFEQYF
V: TRBV6-1; size: NA; J: TRBJ1-5; D: NA; DNA: TGTGCCAGCATACAGGTGGAGAATCAGCCCCAGCATTTT; CDR3: CASIQVENQPQHF
V: TRBV23-1; size: few; J: TRBJ1-1; D: NA; DNA: TGCGCCAGCAGTCCCGCATATGTCCGGGAAGTGAACACTGAAGCTTTCTTT; CDR3: CASSPAYVREVNTEAFF
V: TRBV5-1; size: once; J: TRBJ2-3; D: TRBD1; DNA: TGCGCCAGCAGCTTGGCCCTGACAGGGGCGGATACGCAGTATTTT; CDR3: CASSLALTGADTQYF
V: TRBV5-6; size: once; J: TRBJ2-7; D: NA; DNA: TGTGCCAGCAGCTTGTCCAACTACGAGCAGTACTTC; CDR3: CASSLSNYEQYF
V: TRBV2; size: few; J: TRBJ2-3; D: NA; DNA: TGTGCCAGCAGTCCCCGCTACCTAACTCTCACAGATACGCAGTATTTT; CDR3: CASSPRYLTLTDTQYF
V: TRBV10-3; size: NA; J: TRBJ2-1; D: TRBD2; DNA: TGTGCCACCGGCGGGGGGGCCTACAATGAGCAGTTCTTC; CDR3: CATGGGAYNEQFF
V: TRBV10-2; size: NA; J: TRBJ2-7; D: TRBD1; DNA: TGCGCCAGCAGTTTGGGACAGGGGAATTCCTACGAGCAGTACTTC; CDR3: CASSLGQGNSYEQYF
V: TRBV7-8; size: NA; J: TRBJ1-2; D: NA; DNA: TGTGCCAGCAGCTTACTGCAGGATGGGGGCTACACCTTC; CDR3: CASSLLQDGGYTF
V: TRBV6-5; size: NA; J: TRBJ1-5; D: NA; DNA: TGTGCCAGCGCAGGGATTGGGCAGCCCCAGCATTTT; CDR3: CASAGIGQPQHF